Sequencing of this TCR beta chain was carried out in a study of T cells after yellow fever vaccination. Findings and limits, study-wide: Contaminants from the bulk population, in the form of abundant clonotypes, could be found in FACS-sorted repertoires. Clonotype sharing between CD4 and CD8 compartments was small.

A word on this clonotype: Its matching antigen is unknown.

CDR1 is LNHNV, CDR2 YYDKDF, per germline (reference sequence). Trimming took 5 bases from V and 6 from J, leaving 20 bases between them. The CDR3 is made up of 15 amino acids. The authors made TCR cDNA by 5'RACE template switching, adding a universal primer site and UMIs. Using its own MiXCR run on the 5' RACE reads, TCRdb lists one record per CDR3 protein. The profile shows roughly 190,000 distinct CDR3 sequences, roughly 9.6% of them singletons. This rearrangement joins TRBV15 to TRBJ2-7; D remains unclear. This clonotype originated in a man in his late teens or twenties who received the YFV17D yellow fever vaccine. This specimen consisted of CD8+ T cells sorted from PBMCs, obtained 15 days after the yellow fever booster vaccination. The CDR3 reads CATSGSRTNVGEQYF. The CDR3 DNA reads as TGTGCCACCAGCGGCTCACGGACGAATGTCGGCGAGCAGTACTTC.